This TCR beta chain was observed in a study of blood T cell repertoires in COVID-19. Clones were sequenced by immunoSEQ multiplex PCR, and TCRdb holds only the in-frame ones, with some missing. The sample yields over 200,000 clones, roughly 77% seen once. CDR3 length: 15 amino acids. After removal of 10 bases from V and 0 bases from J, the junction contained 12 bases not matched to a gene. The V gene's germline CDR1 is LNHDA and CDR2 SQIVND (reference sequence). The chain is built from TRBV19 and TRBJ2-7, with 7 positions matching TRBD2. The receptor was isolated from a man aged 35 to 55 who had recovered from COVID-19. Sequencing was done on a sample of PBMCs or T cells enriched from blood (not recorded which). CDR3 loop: CATRPARGSSYEQYF. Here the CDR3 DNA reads TGTGCCACTAGGCCAGCGCGGGGGAGCTCCTACGAGCAGTACTTC.